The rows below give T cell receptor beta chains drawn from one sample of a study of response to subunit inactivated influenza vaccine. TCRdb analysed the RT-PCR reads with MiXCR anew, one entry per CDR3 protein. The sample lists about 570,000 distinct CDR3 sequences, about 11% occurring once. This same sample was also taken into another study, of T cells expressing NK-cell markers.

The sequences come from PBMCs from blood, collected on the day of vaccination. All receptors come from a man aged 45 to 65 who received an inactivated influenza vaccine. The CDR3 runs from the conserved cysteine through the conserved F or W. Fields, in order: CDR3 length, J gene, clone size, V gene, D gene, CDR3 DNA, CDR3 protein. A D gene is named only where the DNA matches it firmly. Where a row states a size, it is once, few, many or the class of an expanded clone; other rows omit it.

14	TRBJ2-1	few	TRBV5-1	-	TGCGCCAGCAGCTTGGGAGGGTCCCACAATGAGCAGTTCTTC	CASSLGGSHNEQFF
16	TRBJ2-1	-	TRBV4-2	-	TGTGCCAGCAGCCAAGATGTTGGCGGGGCCTACAATGAGCAGTTCTTC	CASSQDVGGAYNEQFF
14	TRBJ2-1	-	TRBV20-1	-	TGCAGTGCTAGTATCAGTAGCTCCTACAATGAGCAGTTCTTC	CSASISSSYNEQFF
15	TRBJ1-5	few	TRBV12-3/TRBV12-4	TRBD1	TGTGCCAGCAGTTTAGTACAGGGGGGCAATCAGCCCCAGCATTTT	CASSLVQGGNQPQHF
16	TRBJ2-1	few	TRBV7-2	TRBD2	TGTGCCAGCAGCTTAGTGGATAGCGGGGGATACAATGAGCAGTTCTTC	CASSLVDSGGYNEQFF
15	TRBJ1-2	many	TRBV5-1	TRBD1	TGCGCCAGCAGCACCGGACAGGGGGCGAGGGATGGCTACACCTTC	CASSTGQGARDGYTF
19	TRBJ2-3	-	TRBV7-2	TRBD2	TGTGCCAGCAGCTTACTCGCTAGCGGGAGCTTGGGAAGCACAGATACGCAGTATTTT	CASSLLASGSLGSTDTQYF
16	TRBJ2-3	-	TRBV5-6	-	TGTGCCAGCAGCCCCGACTCTAGCGTGCTCCGAGATACGCAGTATTTT	CASSPDSSVLRDTQYF
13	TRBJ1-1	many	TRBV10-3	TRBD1	TGTGCCATCAGGAGGACAGGGGGCACTGAAGCTTTCTTT	CAIRRTGGTEAFF
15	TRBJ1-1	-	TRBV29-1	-	TGCAGCGTCCACCCCCGGGGGGGGATGAACACTGAAGCTTTCTTT	CSVHPRGGMNTEAFF
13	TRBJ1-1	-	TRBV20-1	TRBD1	TGCAGTGCTAGAGATGGTTCAGGGGGTGAAGCTTTCTTT	CSARDGSGGEAFF
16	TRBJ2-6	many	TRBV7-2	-	TGTGCCAGCAGCTTTCAGGGCCACTCTGGGGCCAACGTCCTGACTTTC	CASSFQGHSGANVLTF
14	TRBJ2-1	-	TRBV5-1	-	TGCGCCAGCAGCTTGGGGGGGTCTGAGTATGAGCAGTTCTTC	CASSLGGSEYEQFF
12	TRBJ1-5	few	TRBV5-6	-	TGTGCCAGCAGCTGGGGGGAACAGCCCCAGCATTTT	CASSWGEQPQHF
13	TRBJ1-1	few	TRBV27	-	TGTGCCAGCTTTAGGGGTACCTCCACTGAAGCTTTCTTT	CASFRGTSTEAFF
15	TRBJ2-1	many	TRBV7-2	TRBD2	TGTGCCAGCAGCCCTGATAGCGGGAGGGCCTATGAGCAGTTCTTC	CASSPDSGRAYEQFF
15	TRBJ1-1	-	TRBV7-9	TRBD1	TGTGCCAGCAGCTTAGTGGCAGGGGGCAAGGGTGAAGCTTTCTTT	CASSLVAGGKGEAFF
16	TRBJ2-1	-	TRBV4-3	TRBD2	TGCGCCAGCAGCCAAGAGGTGACTAGCGGGGCCAATGAGCAGTTCTTC	CASSQEVTSGANEQFF
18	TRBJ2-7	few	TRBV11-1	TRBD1	TGTGCCAGCAGCCCCTCACTCCGACAGGGCTGGATCGGCTACGAGCAGTACTTC	CASSPSLRQGWIGYEQYF
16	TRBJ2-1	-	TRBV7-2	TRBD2	TGTGCCAGCACCCTAAATGGCGCGGGAGTCTACAATGAGCAGTTCTTC	CASTLNGAGVYNEQFF
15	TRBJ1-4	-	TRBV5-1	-	TGCGCCAGCTGCATTTCTGGGGGCCGAAATGAAAAACTGTTTTTT	CASCISGGRNEKLFF
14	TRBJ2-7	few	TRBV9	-	TGTGCCAGCAGCGTAGGACGGAGCTCCTACGAGCAGTACTTC	CASSVGRSSYEQYF
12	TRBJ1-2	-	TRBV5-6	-	TGTGCCAGCAGTCGAGACAGGCGGGACTACACCTTC	CASSRDRRDYTF
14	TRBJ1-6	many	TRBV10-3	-	TGTGCCATCAGTGAGGGACAGTCAAATTCACCCCTCCACTTT	CAISEGQSNSPLHF